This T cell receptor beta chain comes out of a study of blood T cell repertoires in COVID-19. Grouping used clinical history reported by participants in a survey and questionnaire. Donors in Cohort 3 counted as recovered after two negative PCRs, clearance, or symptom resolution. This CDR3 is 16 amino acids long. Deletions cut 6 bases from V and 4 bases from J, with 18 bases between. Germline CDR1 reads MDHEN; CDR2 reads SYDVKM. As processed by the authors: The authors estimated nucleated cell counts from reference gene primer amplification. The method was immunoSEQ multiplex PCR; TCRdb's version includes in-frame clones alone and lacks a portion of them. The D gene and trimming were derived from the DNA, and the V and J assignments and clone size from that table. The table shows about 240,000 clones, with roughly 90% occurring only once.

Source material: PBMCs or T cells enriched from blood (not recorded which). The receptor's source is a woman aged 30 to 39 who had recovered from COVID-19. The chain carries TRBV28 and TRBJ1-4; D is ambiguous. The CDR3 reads CASSNPYEAVNEKLFF. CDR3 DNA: TGTGCCAGCAGCAACCCGTATGAGGCAGTTAATGAAAAACTGTTTTTT.